A single sample gave rise to the 32 T cell receptor beta chains below, sequenced in a study of response to subunit inactivated influenza vaccine. TCRdb used MiXCR to reprocess the RT-PCR reads, holding one entry per CDR3 protein. The sample yields about 520,000 distinct CDR3 sequences, around 25% seen once. The specimen comprised CD4+ T cells sorted from PBMCs, sampled around 5 days after vaccination. The receptors originated from a man aged 50 to 59 who received an inactivated influenza vaccine.

The J gene is TRBJ2-7, the V gene TRBV7-2; D gene ambiguous. Trimming removed 10 bases from V and 4 bases from J, with 17 bases in between. This CDR3 spans 13 amino acids. Germline assignment: CDR1 SGHTA and CDR2 FQGNSA. The CDR3 coding sequence is TGTGCCACCTCTTTGGGCAGCAAGTACGAGCAGTACTTC. Encoded protein: CATSLGSKYEQYF. Looking up the rest from reference TRBV7-2 and TRBJ2-7 gives the full variable domain: GAGVSQSPSNKVTEKGKDVELRCDPISGHTALYWYRQSLGQGLEFLIYFQGNSAPDKSGLPSDRFSAERTGGSVSTLTIQRTQQEDSAVYLCATSLGSKYEQYFGPGTRLTVT.

This clonotype was observed a handful of times. The chain has TRBV5-1 and TRBJ1-1, with D maybe TRBD1 (5 bases). The CDR3 runs 14 residues. Germline CDR1 reads SGHRS; CDR2 reads YFSETQ. V lost 4 bases and J lost 1, with 11 bases in between. The CDR3: CASSTRAGNTEAFF. The DNA of the CDR3 is TGCGCCAGCAGCACCAGGGCGGGGAACACTGAAGCTTTCTTT.

This clonotype was counted only a few times. V and J are TRBV12-3 or TRBV12-4 and TRBJ1-4, with D maybe TRBD1 (6 bases). V lost 6 bases to trimming and J lost 7 bases, with 12 bases between them. The CDR3 runs 13 residues. The CDR3 loop reads CASSRPGVEKLFF. CDR3 DNA sequence: TGTGCCAGCAGCCGACCAGGGGTTGAAAAACTGTTTTTT.

This chain joins TRBV12-3 or TRBV12-4 and TRBJ1-4, with D hard to call. Trimming took 8 bases from V and 12 from J, leaving 16 bases between them. This CDR3 spans 12 amino acids. CDR3 residues: CASVGSNSELFF. The CDR3 DNA reads TGTGCCAGCGTGGGTTCCAATAGCGAACTGTTTTTT.

This clonotype was seen only a few times. The chain is built from TRBV20-1 and TRBJ2-1; 8 positions agree with TRBD2. There are 14 residues in the CDR3. The germline CDR1 and CDR2 sequences are DFQATT and SNEGSKA (reference sequence). J gave up 2 bases and V 3 bases, and 3 bases lay outside the gene matches. The CDR3, as DNA: TGCAGTGCTAGGAGCGGGGGCACCTACAATGAGCAGTTCTTC. Translation gives CSARSGGTYNEQFF.

The rearrangement joins TRBV6-2 or TRBV6-3 to TRBJ2-7, with D perhaps matching TRBD1 or TRBD2 (6 bases each). The CDR3 length is 16 residues. The V gene lost 5 bases and the J gene lost 0 bases, with 17 bases spanning the gap. CDR1 MNHEY and CDR2 SVGEGT come from the germline V gene. The CDR3 is CASSPPSGAYSYEQYF. The CDR3 DNA reads as TGTGCCAGCAGTCCTCCCTCGGGGGCCTACTCCTACGAGCAGTACTTC.

This clonotype was seen more than once but under ten times. The chain is built from TRBV28 and TRBJ2-7; no clear D gene. The V and J ends lost 3 bases and 1 base respectively, with 13 bases between them. This CDR3 has 15 residues. Germline CDR1 is MDHEN and CDR2 is SYDVKM. This chain's CDR3 is CASSLMGTGSYEQYF. The CDR3 DNA reads TGTGCCAGCAGTTTGATGGGAACTGGGTCCTACGAGCAGTACTTC.

The V call is TRBV12-3 or TRBV12-4, the J call TRBJ2-3, with TRBD2 matching over 12 bases. CDR3 length: 15 amino acids. Trimming removed 5 bases from V and 4 bases from J; junction bases left unmatched: 4. The CDR3 reads CASSPPSGRADTQYF. Here the CDR3 DNA reads TGTGCCAGCAGTCCCCCTAGCGGGAGGGCAGATACGCAGTATTTT.

This clonotype was counted between two and nine times. The chain carries TRBV19 and TRBJ1-2; 8 positions agree with TRBD1. Germline V gives CDR1 LNHDA, CDR2 SQIVND (reference sequence). V was pared by 5 bases and J by 7 bases, with 12 bases of the junction left unmatched. There are 15 residues in the CDR3. CDR3 region: CASSERTGRSGGYTF. The CDR3 DNA reads as TGTGCCAGTAGTGAGAGGACAGGGAGGAGTGGTGGCTACACCTTC.

This clonotype has just a few counts. This sequence joins TRBV6-1 and TRBJ1-2; TRBD1 is a possible D gene (5 bases). Germline assignment: CDR1 MNHNS and CDR2 SASEGT. The V gene lost 0 bases and the J gene lost 4 bases, with 18 bases spanning the gap. This CDR3 spans 17 amino acids. CDR3 sequence (DNA): TGTGCCAGCAGTGAAGCGTTGGGGGGGGTAACCCTCTATGGCTACACCTTC. Translation: CASSEALGGVTLYGYTF.

A few counts support this clonotype. The rearrangement joins TRBV5-1 to TRBJ2-3; 9 bases line up with TRBD1. J was trimmed by 5 bases and V by 4 bases; bases with no gene match: 5. CDR1 and CDR2 (germline): SGHRS, YFSETQ. CDR3 length equals 14 residues. DNA for the CDR3: TGCGCCAGCAGCCCAGGGACAGGGCTAGATACGCAGTATTTT. Protein product: CASSPGTGLDTQYF.

The rearrangement links TRBV6-5 to TRBJ1-2; TRBD1 might be the D (6 bases). From germline, CDR1 is MNHEY and CDR2 SVGAGI. Trimming took 0 bases from V and 5 from J, leaving 13 bases between them. The CDR3 length is 15 residues. CDR3 sequence reads: CASSYSMAGEYGYTF. Written as DNA, the CDR3 is TGTGCCAGCAGTTACTCGATGGCAGGGGAGTATGGCTACACCTTC.

J is TRBJ2-7 and V is TRBV11-2; either TRBD1 or TRBD2 may fit D (5 bases each). CDR3 size: 14 residues. V shed 6 bases and J shed 0 bases, with 12 bases lying between them. Germline values: CDR1 SGHAT, CDR2 FQNNGV. The CDR3 region is CASRGTQFSYEQYF. The CDR3 coding sequence is TGTGCCAGCAGAGGGACGCAATTCTCCTACGAGCAGTACTTC.

Notes on this clonotype: This may stem from a read error, because a much larger clone lies one nucleotide away. The chain links TRBV29-1 to TRBJ2-3, with TRBD1 matching 9 bases. CDR1 SQVTM and CDR2 ANQGSEA come from the germline V gene. The CDR3 is 13 residues long. V gave up 1 base and J gave up 4 bases; unmatched junction bases: 0. This chain's CDR3 is CSVEGQGADTQYF. The CDR3, as DNA: TGCAGCGTTGAAGGACAGGGGGCAGATACGCAGTATTTT.

This clonotype has a handful of counts. Mismatch with germline at one junction end may stem from a read error. This rearrangement joins TRBV12-3 or TRBV12-4 to TRBJ1-2; no clear D gene. The CDR3 is 11 amino acids. The DNA for the CDR3 is TGTGCCAGCAGTTTAGGCTTGGCGATATTCTTC. It yields the protein CASSLGLAIFF.

This chain connects TRBV5-1 to TRBJ2-7; 11 nucleotides agree with TRBD2. CDR3 size: 18 residues. The germline V gene encodes CDR1 SGHRS and CDR2 YFSETQ. V shed 4 bases, J shed 5 bases, and the junction held 17 bases outside the gene matches. CDR3: CASSAPPGLAGGLDEQYF. CDR3 nucleotides: TGCGCCAGCAGCGCCCCCCCTGGGCTAGCGGGGGGCCTGGACGAGCAGTACTTC.

CDR3 DNA sequence: TGTGCCAGCAGCCAGACAGGGGGGGCCTACGAGCAGTACTTC. Its protein product is CASSQTGGAYEQYF. The genes are TRBV16 and TRBJ2-7, with 9 nucleotides matching TRBD1. This CDR3 contains 14 residues. Looked up from germline, CDR1 is KGHSY and CDR2 is FQNENV. Unmatched junction bases numbered 2, after V lost 3 bases and J lost 2 bases.

V is TRBV12-3 or TRBV12-4 and J is TRBJ1-5; D possibly corresponds to TRBD1 (5 bases). This CDR3 contains 14 residues. V shed 1 base and J shed 5 bases, with 9 bases lying between them. This CDR3 is CASSLEGLDQPQHF. For the CDR3, the DNA is TGTGCCAGCAGTTTAGAGGGGTTGGATCAGCCCCAGCATTTT.

This chain uses TRBV7-3 with TRBJ2-5; perhaps TRBD1 as D (5 bases). The CDR3 totals 13 residues. V dropped 4 bases and J dropped 2 bases, with 8 bases sitting between them. Germline CDR1 reads SGHTA; CDR2 reads FQGTGA. In DNA, the CDR3 is TGTGCCAGCAGCTCGAACAGGCAAGAGACCCAGTACTTC. It encodes CASSSNRQETQYF.

This clonotype has a handful of counts. The chain recombines TRBV7-8 with TRBJ1-3; D ambiguous. The CDR3 runs 17 residues. Germline CDR1 and CDR2: SGHVS and FQNEAQ. V lost 2 bases, J lost 0 bases, and 14 bases lay in between. DNA of the CDR3: TGTGCCAGCAGCTTAACGCCAGCTCCCTTCTCTGGAAACACCATATATTTT. The encoded protein is CASSLTPAPFSGNTIYF.

Only a few counts were recorded for this clonotype. The chain is built from TRBV20-1 and TRBJ2-3; 7 positions match TRBD1. The CDR3 has 15 amino acids. V was clipped by 3 bases and J by 1 base; unmatched bases: 7. CDR1 and CDR2 (germline): DFQATT, SNEGSKA (reference sequence). This CDR3 is CSARRAGQGTDTQYF. The DNA for the CDR3 is TGCAGTGCTAGGAGGGCCGGACAGGGCACAGATACGCAGTATTTT.

At least ten counts were recorded for this clonotype. The chain carries TRBV5-1 and TRBJ1-5; D is ambiguous. V was pared by 7 bases and J by 6 bases, with 20 bases between. CDR3 size: 15 residues. Germline V gene data show CDR1 as SGHRS and CDR2 as YFSETQ. The CDR3 loop reads CASFFGPRSIQPQHF. The CDR3 DNA is TGCGCCAGCTTTTTTGGCCCGCGTTCTATTCAGCCCCAGCATTTT.

V usage is TRBV7-2 and J usage is TRBJ2-7; D uncertain. From germline, CDR1 is SGHTA and CDR2 FQGNSA. Between the trimmed V and J ends, which lost 5 bases and 6 bases, there was a span of 20 bases. CDR3 size: 15 residues. The CDR3 here is CASSDTIRKSGEQYF. For the CDR3, the DNA is TGTGCCAGCAGCGACACGATTCGAAAGTCTGGCGAGCAGTACTTC. Full variable domain (rest looked up from reference TRBV7-2 and TRBJ2-7): GAGVSQSPSNKVTEKGKDVELRCDPISGHTALYWYRQSLGQGLEFLIYFQGNSAPDKSGLPSDRFSAERTGGSVSTLTIQRTQQEDSAVYLCASSDTIRKSGEQYFGPGTRLTVT.

The sample holds a few counts of this clonotype. The CDR3 loop is CASSLQGHYGYTF. The CDR3 bases are TGTGCCAGCAGTTTGCAGGGTCACTATGGCTACACCTTC. The chain combines TRBV12-3 or TRBV12-4 with TRBJ1-2; D possibly corresponds to TRBD1 (5 bases). Between the trimmed V and J ends, which lost 3 bases and 3 bases, there was a span of 8 bases. The CDR3 loop spans 13 amino acids.

The genes are TRBV6-2 or TRBV6-3 and TRBJ2-1; 9 bases are shared with TRBD1. Germline-derived CDR1 and CDR2 are MNHEY and SVGEGT. The CDR3 covers 16 residues. The junction had 5 bases not matched to a gene; V was cut back by 4 bases and J by 1 base. The CDR3 region has the DNA TGTGCCAGCAGTTCACCGGGACAGGGTTCCTACAATGAGCAGTTCTTC. Translation: CASSSPGQGSYNEQFF.

This rearrangement joins TRBV10-2 to TRBJ2-3, with a possible D match to TRBD1 (6 bases). The CDR3 contains 13 residues. Trimming left V 2 bases short and J 5 bases short, with 8 bases between. Germline V gives CDR1 WSHSY, CDR2 SAAADI. The CDR3 spells CASSEARGDTQYF. The CDR3 DNA reads as TGCGCCAGCAGTGAGGCCAGGGGAGATACGCAGTATTTT.

This chain joins TRBV5-8 and TRBJ1-5; D gene uncertain. Trimming stripped 0 bases from V and 6 bases from J, with 10 bases between. CDR1 and CDR2 (germline): SGHTS, YDEGEE. This CDR3 comprises 14 residues. The CDR3 DNA reads as TGTGCCAGCAGCTTGGTATCCGGGGTTCAGCCCCAGCATTTT. Translating gives CASSLVSGVQPQHF.

The chain recombines TRBV12-3 or TRBV12-4 with TRBJ2-2; 11 bases line up with TRBD2. CDR3 length equals 15 residues. Unmatched junction bases numbered 5, after V lost 7 bases and J lost 4 bases. The CDR3 DNA sequence: TGTGCCAGCACCTTTCTAGCGGGGGGCACCGGGGAGCTGTTTTTT. It specifies CASTFLAGGTGELFF.

This clonotype has a handful of counts. The germline gene is not matched at one end of the junction; a read error may be the cause. This sequence joins TRBV12-3 or TRBV12-4 and TRBJ2-1, with D tentatively TRBD2 (7 bases). The CDR3 spans 14 residues. CDR3 residues: CASSLAGGLGARVF. For the CDR3, the DNA is TGTGCCAGCAGTTTAGCGGGGGGGCTAGGGGCTAGGGTCTTC.

V usage is TRBV10-3 and J usage is TRBJ2-1, with a tentative D call TRBD2 (6 bases). Germline CDR1 ENHRY, CDR2 SYGVKD. V gave up 3 bases and J gave up 5 bases, with 14 bases separating them. The CDR3 covers 15 residues. As DNA, the CDR3 is TGTGCCATCAGTGAAAAACGGGAGCTAAACAATGAGCAGTTCTTC. This translates into CAISEKRELNNEQFF.

The gene calls are TRBV15 and TRBJ2-3, with D perhaps being TRBD1 or TRBD2 (5 bases each). From germline, CDR1 is LNHNV and CDR2 YYDKDF (reference sequence). The V and J ends lost 1 base and 3 bases respectively, with 14 bases between them. CDR3 size: 16 residues. Here the CDR3 reads CATSRGGRRGTDTQYF. Written as DNA, the CDR3 is TGTGCCACCAGCAGAGGGGGACGGAGAGGAACAGATACGCAGTATTTT.

This clonotype was recorded a few times. The chain carries TRBV12-3 or TRBV12-4 and TRBJ2-7; D is unclear. This CDR3 is built from 14 residues. The ends were cut back, 6 bases at V and 1 base at J, with 13 bases in the middle. CDR3 region: CASSHRGRSYEQYF. The CDR3 nucleotides read TGTGCCAGCAGCCACCGCGGCAGGTCCTACGAGCAGTACTTC.